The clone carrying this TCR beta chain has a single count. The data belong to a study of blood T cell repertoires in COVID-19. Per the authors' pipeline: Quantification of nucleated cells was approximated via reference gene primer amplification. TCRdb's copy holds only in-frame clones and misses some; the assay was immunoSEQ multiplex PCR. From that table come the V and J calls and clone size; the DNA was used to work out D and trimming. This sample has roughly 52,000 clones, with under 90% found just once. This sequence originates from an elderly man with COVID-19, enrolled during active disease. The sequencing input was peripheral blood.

CDR3 residues: CASSLVSIGGSRYF. CDR3 coding DNA: TGTGCCAGCAGCTTAGTATCTATTGGCGGGAGTCGGTACTTC. The chain has TRBV7-8 and TRBJ2-5; 7 bases are shared with TRBD2. The CDR3 covers 14 residues. CDR1 is SGHVS, CDR2 FQNEAQ, per germline. V was clipped by 1 base and J by 13 bases; unmatched bases: 12. Full variable domain (missing parts from reference TRBV7-8 and TRBJ2-5): GAGVSQSPRYKVAKRGQDVALRCDPISGHVSLFWYQQALGQGPEFLTYFQNEAQLDKSGLPSDRFFAERPEGSVSTLKIQRTQQEDSAVYLCASSLVSIGGSRYFGPGTRLLVL.